This is a list of T cell receptor beta chains from one sample in a study of CD8+ T cells in alopecia areata. Here immunoSEQ multiplex PCR was the method, and the copy in TCRdb shows in-frame clones only, minus some. In the table there are around 190,000 clones, roughly 60% of which are singletons. This specimen was CD4+ T cells sorted from blood, taken at week 24, from a patient treated with tofacitinib. Every receptor here comes from a human donor with alopecia areata. The conserved cysteine and the conserved F or W are not part of the CDR3 here. A row's size may be missing; if present it is once, few, many or a size class.

size,J,V,CDR3
few,TRBJ2-3,TRBV15,ATSGGLARTDTQY
NA,TRBJ1-2,TRBV7-2,ASSLDSFYGYT
NA,TRBJ1-6,TRBV4-3,ASSRSGTAYNSPLH
few,TRBJ1-2,TRBV29-1,SVPPEGVRSGYT
NA,TRBJ1-2,TRBV30,ARSETNYGYT
few,TRBJ1-1,TRBV29-1,SVEGQYTEAF
NA,TRBJ1-1,TRBV5-6,ASSLARWNTEAF
NA,TRBJ1-2,TRBV30,AWGLMGQSNYGYT
many,TRBJ1-1,TRBV19,ASSAHRVGTEAF
NA,TRBJ1-2,TRBV10-3,AIHPGGSANYGYT
NA,TRBJ1-2,TRBV5-6,ASSRDGRKNYGYT
NA,TRBJ2-7,TRBV7-9,ASSSRGQGSSYEQY
few,TRBJ1-2,TRBV29-1,SVDFVAERNYGYT
few,TRBJ1-5,TRBV6-1,ASSDSNQPQH
NA,TRBJ1-4,TRBV5-1,ASSQSGRDEKLF
NA,TRBJ1-4,TRBV13,ASSSSTEKLF
NA,TRBJ2-7,TRBV29-1,SFRDSSYEQY
many,TRBJ1-1,TRBV7-9,ASSLWTNTEAF
NA,TRBJ1-1,TRBV28,ASSLTPTEAF
NA,TRBJ1-1,TRBV5-1,ASSLEIGEKREAF
NA,TRBJ1-1,TRBV30,AWSVQGALRTEAF
NA,TRBJ1-2,TRBV4-3,ASSEDSANYGYT
NA,TRBJ2-1,TRBV7-2,ASSFDLQSPF
NA,TRBJ1-5,TRBV30,AWSDSYSNQPQH
few,TRBJ1-1,TRBV29-1,SAKIPGQGLQAF
many,TRBJ2-4,TRBV7-2,ASSLAGSGQY
NA,TRBJ1-5,TRBV5-1,ASSQGTGENQPQH
NA,TRBJ2-1,TRBV29-1,SVLDSELLFLQF
once,TRBJ1-2,TRBV15,ATSRGDSVDGYT
few,TRBJ1-2,TRBV19,ASSRDEITDYGYT
NA,TRBJ1-2,TRBV7-8,ASSLALQGYYGYT
NA,TRBJ2-2,TRBV2,ASSDAGGPGTGELF
few,TRBJ1-1,TRBV30,AWSVQTEAF
NA,TRBJ2-3,TRBV5-6,ASSPRAVDTQY
few,TRBJ1-4,TRBV28,ASSSGTASNEKLF
NA,TRBJ1-6,TRBV4-1,ASPDVSNSPLH
NA,TRBJ1-2,TRBV15,ATSRGAGNYGYT
NA,TRBJ1-6,TRBV6-5,ASSYSVDSLYEALH
NA,TRBJ1-2,TRBV4-3,ASSRSGGQGYT
NA,TRBJ1-2,TRBV2,ASSLDLGTGHGYT
NA,TRBJ2-7,TRBV5-6,ASSLEGGTHEQY